This TCR beta chain was sequenced for a study of identical twins. TCRdb independently ran MiXCR on the 5' RACE reads; one entry per CDR3 protein. The sample records about 340,000 distinct CDR3 sequences, approximately 8.7% being singletons. This CDR3 has 15 amino acids. Germline V CDR1 and CDR2: SEHNR, FQNEAQ (reference sequence). V trimming: 4 bases; J trimming: 10 bases; junction bases outside the gene matches: 7. This clonotype was seen a handful of times. This chain uses TRBV7-9 with TRBJ2-1, with 13 nucleotides matching TRBD2. This TCR was sampled from a woman in her forties or fifties in good health. Sequenced sample: naive T cells sorted from blood. CDR3 bases: TGTGCCAGCAGCTATACACCGGGACTAGCGGGGGAGCAGTTCTTC. Translation gives CASSYTPGLAGEQFF.